These 25 T cell receptor beta chains originate from one sample sequenced in a study of blood T cell repertoires in COVID-19. The assay was immunoSEQ multiplex PCR, and TCRdb's table has in-frame clones only and misses some. This table has approximately 37,000 clones, over 80% appearing once. The sequenced sample consisted of peripheral blood. The receptors here all came from a woman in her 70s with acute or convalescent COVID-19.

This chain connects TRBV7-2 to TRBJ1-2, with TRBD1 matching over 7 bases. CDR3 length: 15 residues. Losses at the gene ends were 0 bases for V and 5 bases for J; bases not matched to a gene: 6. Germline V lookup: CDR1 SGHTA, CDR2 FQGNSA. The CDR3 loop reads CASSLAIQGVYGYTF. For the CDR3, the DNA is TGTGCCAGCAGCTTAGCGATTCAGGGGGTATATGGCTACACCTTC.

The chain joins TRBV29-1 to TRBJ1-2; 7 nucleotides agree with TRBD1. The CDR3 totals 11 residues. Germline V gene sequence: CDR1 SQVTM, CDR2 ANQGSEA. J gave up 3 bases and V 7 bases, and 2 bases lay outside the gene matches. This chain's CDR3 is CSGGTDYGYTF. The CDR3 bases are TGCAGCGGCGGGACAGACTATGGCTACACCTTC.

This clone was observed once. The chain is built from TRBV18 and TRBJ1-4; D is ambiguous. The V end was cut by 1 base, the J end by 0 bases, with 18 bases between. Germline V gene sequence: CDR1 KGHSH, CDR2 LQKENI. The CDR3 length is 19 residues. The CDR3 sequence is CASSPLAIRRSATNEKLFF. The CDR3 nucleotides read TGTGCCAGCTCACCACTTGCCATCAGGCGCTCTGCAACTAATGAAAAACTGTTTTTT.

The genes are TRBV6-2 or TRBV6-3 and TRBJ2-3, with TRBD2 matching 13 bases. Germline CDR1 reads MNHEY; CDR2 reads SVGEGT. The J segment lost 5 bases and the V segment lost 5 bases, leaving 4 bases of the junction unmatched. The CDR3 spans 15 residues. CDR3 bases: TGTGCCAGCAGTGGACTAGCGGGAGTAGGAGATACGCAGTATTTT. Protein: CASSGLAGVGDTQYF.

Here the CDR3 DNA reads TGTGCCAGCACTTCGACAGGCAGGTCGGGTTCACCCCTCCACTTT. Translating gives CASTSTGRSGSPLHF. The chain carries TRBV6-6 and TRBJ1-6, with D possibly matching TRBD1 (6 bases). CDR3 size: 15 residues. Germline values: CDR1 MNHNY, CDR2 SVGAGI (reference sequence). The V and J ends lost 7 bases and 9 bases respectively, with 19 bases between them.

The chain employs TRBV7-2 and TRBJ2-3; the match to TRBD1 covers 8 bases. Germline trimming cut 4 bases from V and 6 bases from J; bases unmatched to any gene: 3. Germline CDR1 is SGHTA and CDR2 is FQGNSA. The CDR3 is 13 residues long. In DNA, the CDR3 is TGTGCCAGCAGCTCGACAGGGGCGGATACGCAGTATTTT. Translating gives CASSSTGADTQYF. The complete variable domain, with remaining parts taken from reference TRBV7-2 and TRBJ2-3, reads GAGVSQSPSNKVTEKGKDVELRCDPISGHTALYWYRQSLGQGLEFLIYFQGNSAPDKSGLPSDRFSAERTGGSVSTLTIQRTQQEDSAVYLCASSSTGADTQYFGPGTRLTVL.

The chain uses TRBV11-1 and TRBJ1-2; tentative D call: TRBD1 (5 bases). V lost 5 bases to trimming and J lost 2 bases, with 18 bases between them. This CDR3 region has 16 residues. Looked up from germline, CDR1 is SGHAT and CDR2 is FQDESV (reference sequence). CDR3 DNA sequence: TGTGCCAGCAGCCCTATGTTATCGGCAGGGAACTATGGCTACACCTTC. Its translation: CASSPMLSAGNYGYTF.

V and J are TRBV5-1 and TRBJ2-1; 14 nucleotides line up with TRBD2. CDR3 length equals 15 residues. Trimming cost V 7 bases and J 9 bases; bases outside gene matches: 9. Germline V gene data show CDR1 as SGHRS and CDR2 as YFSETQ. Written as DNA, the CDR3 is TGCGCCAGCGAAACCGGGACTAGCGGGAGTTTTGAGCAGTTCTTC. Translated: CASETGTSGSFEQFF.

The rearrangement links TRBV4-3 to TRBJ1-1, with D possibly TRBD1 on 6 matching bases. The CDR3 runs 16 residues. Germline V gives CDR1 LGHNA, CDR2 YSLEER. With 3 bases removed from V and 6 bases from J, the gap between germline ends came to 20 bases. The CDR3 coding sequence is TGCGCCAGCAGCCAGGGAGGGTCCTTCGGGGGCTCTGAAGCTTTCTTT. This sequence encodes CASSQGGSFGGSEAFF.

This rearrangement joins TRBV6-5 to TRBJ2-1, with 7 positions matching TRBD1. Per germline, CDR1 MNHEY and CDR2 SVGAGI. The CDR3 length is 13 residues. Germline trimming cut 10 bases from V and 5 bases from J; bases unmatched to any gene: 8. The CDR3 reads CANRDSPNNEQFF. The DNA for the CDR3 is TGTGCCAACCGGGACAGTCCTAACAATGAGCAGTTCTTC.

V and J are TRBV2 and TRBJ2-1, with D perhaps matching TRBD1 (5 bases). Germline values: CDR1 SNHLY, CDR2 FYNNEI. This CDR3 spans 15 amino acids. V was cut by 3 bases and J by 8 bases, with 17 bases left in between. The CDR3 DNA sequence: TGTGCCAGCAGTGATAAAGGATCCAGGGTCGATGAGCAGTTCTTC. This encodes CASSDKGSRVDEQFF.

The table lists this clone with a count of one. This chain connects TRBV7-2 to TRBJ2-3, with 10 bases fitting TRBD1. Trimming removed 8 bases from V and 1 base from J; junction bases left unmatched: 6. Germline V gene sequence: CDR1 SGHTA, CDR2 FQGNSA. CDR3 size: 15 residues. CDR3 bases: TGTGCCAGCCGATATGACAGGGGGCGCACAGATACGCAGTATTTT. The encoded protein is CASRYDRGRTDTQYF. The full variable domain, its missing parts supplied by reference TRBV7-2 and TRBJ2-3, is GAGVSQSPSNKVTEKGKDVELRCDPISGHTALYWYRQSLGQGLEFLIYFQGNSAPDKSGLPSDRFSAERTGGSVSTLTIQRTQQEDSAVYLCASRYDRGRTDTQYFGPGTRLTVL.

CDR3 bases: TGCGCCAGCACCATTGGCGGGACAGGGGGCGGTGAGACCCAGTACTTC. Encoded protein: CASTIGGTGGGETQYF. The rearrangement uses TRBV5-1 and TRBJ2-5; TRBD1 matches at 12 bases. V shed 6 bases, J shed 5 bases, and the junction held 11 bases outside the gene matches. The V gene's germline CDR1 is SGHRS and CDR2 YFSETQ. This CDR3 has 16 amino acids.

The chain is built from TRBV12-3 or TRBV12-4 and TRBJ1-2; tentatively, D is TRBD1 (5 bases). Trimming stripped 3 bases from V and 7 bases from J, with 9 bases between. The CDR3 spans 12 residues. The CDR3 loop reads CASSFQGSGYTF. CDR3 DNA: TGTGCCAGCAGTTTCCAGGGTAGTGGCTACACCTTC.

The chain joins TRBV7-2 to TRBJ1-6, with TRBD1 matching 9 bases. Per the germline V gene, CDR1 is SGHTA and CDR2 is FQGNSA. The CDR3 extends over 13 amino acids. The junction had 6 bases not matched to a gene; V was cut back by 5 bases and J by 13 bases. In DNA, the CDR3 is TGTGCCAGCAGCCCCAGGGACAGGGAGCCCCTCCACTTT. Translation gives CASSPRDREPLHF.

This clone was seen only once. The V gene is TRBV5-1, the J gene TRBJ2-2; TRBD2 matches 13 bases. V shed 3 bases, J shed 7 bases, and the junction held 9 bases outside the gene matches. This CDR3 comprises 17 residues. Germline CDR1 and CDR2: SGHRS and YFSETQ. The CDR3 here is CASSWDGLAGAGGELFF. CDR3 coding DNA: TGCGCCAGCAGCTGGGATGGACTAGCGGGAGCCGGCGGGGAGCTGTTTTTT.

The chain employs TRBV9 and TRBJ2-1, with TRBD2 matching over 9 bases. Germline V gene data show CDR1 as SGDLS and CDR2 as YYNGEE. This CDR3 has 16 residues. The V and J ends lost 3 bases and 6 bases, in that order; junction bases with no gene match: 10. The CDR3 spells CASSASGTSRINEQFF. Written as DNA, the CDR3 is TGTGCCAGCAGCGCCTCCGGGACTAGCAGAATCAATGAGCAGTTCTTC.

The V call is TRBV6-5, the J call TRBJ1-3; 7 positions agree with TRBD1. V lost 5 bases, J lost 4 bases, and 8 bases stayed unmatched. CDR1 MNHEY and CDR2 SVGAGI come from the germline V gene. The CDR3 is 15 amino acids. The CDR3 here is CASSPTLTGGNTIYF. CDR3 bases: TGTGCCAGCAGTCCCACCCTGACAGGGGGAAACACCATATATTTT.

The chain employs TRBV4-3 and TRBJ2-2; D may be TRBD2 (5 bases). V was shortened by 3 bases and J by 2 bases, with 13 bases between the two germline ends. Germline V gene sequence: CDR1 LGHNA, CDR2 YSLEER. The CDR3 length is 16 residues. CDR3 nucleotide sequence: TGCGCCAGCAGCCAGCTACAGAGGGATAACACCGGGGAGCTGTTTTTT. This sequence encodes CASSQLQRDNTGELFF.

This chain connects TRBV4-3 to TRBJ1-2; TRBD1 agrees at 10 bases. The CDR3 length is 19 residues. The germline gives CDR1 LGHNA, CDR2 YSLEER. The V gene end was trimmed by 1 base and the J gene end by 4 bases; junction bases not matched to a gene: 15. The chain's CDR3 is CASSQVVERDRGSLYGYTF. The CDR3 DNA follows: TGCGCCAGCAGCCAAGTGGTTGAGCGGGACAGGGGCTCCCTCTATGGCTACACCTTC.

This sequence joins TRBV7-2 and TRBJ2-4; 7 bases align to TRBD2. This CDR3 is 16 amino acids long. CDR1 and CDR2 from the germline V gene are SGHTA and FQGNSA. V trimming: 1 base; J trimming: 1 base; junction bases outside the gene matches: 4. CDR3 protein: CASSLVSGNAKNIQYF. CDR3 bases: TGTGCCAGCAGCTTAGTAAGCGGGAACGCCAAAAACATTCAGTACTTC. Filled out from reference TRBV7-2 and TRBJ2-4, the complete variable domain reads GAGVSQSPSNKVTEKGKDVELRCDPISGHTALYWYRQSLGQGLEFLIYFQGNSAPDKSGLPSDRFSAERTGGSVSTLTIQRTQQEDSAVYLCASSLVSGNAKNIQYFGAGTRLSVL.

V is TRBV28 and J is TRBJ1-6, with 9 nucleotides matching TRBD1. The CDR3 spans 14 residues. Trimming cost V 6 bases and J 7 bases; bases outside gene matches: 4. The germline V gene has CDR1 MDHEN and CDR2 SYDVKM. For the CDR3, the DNA is TGTGCCAGCAGCACAGGGGGCGCGAATTCACCCCTCCACTTT. Its protein is CASSTGGANSPLHF. The full variable domain, completed using reference TRBV28 and TRBJ1-6, is DVKVTQSSRYLVKRTGEKVFLECVQDMDHENMFWYRQDPGLGLRLIYFSYDVKMKEKGDIPEGYSVSREKKERFSLILESASTNQTSMYLCASSTGGANSPLHFGNGTRLTVT.

The chain combines TRBV11-3 with TRBJ1-2, with D uncertain. The V end lost 8 bases, the J end lost 7 bases, and 14 bases lay between the germline ends. Germline CDR1 and CDR2: SGHNT and YENEEA. The CDR3 is 12 residues long. The DNA of the CDR3 is TGTGCCAGCTCCGAGGCTATGAGTGGCTACACCTTC. Translating gives CASSEAMSGYTF. Drawing the rest from reference TRBV11-3 and TRBJ1-2, the complete variable domain is EAGVVQSPRYKIIEKKQPVAFWCNPISGHNTLYWYLQNLGQGPELLIRYENEEAVDDSQLPKDRFSAERLKGVDSTLKIQPAELGDSAVYLCASSEAMSGYTFGSGTRLTVV.

The rearrangement links TRBV19 to TRBJ2-6; 7 bases line up with TRBD1. J was trimmed by 0 bases and V by 6 bases; bases with no gene match: 11. The CDR3 length is 18 residues. CDR1 is LNHDA and CDR2 is SQIVND in the germline V gene (reference sequence). The CDR3 is CASRGDSVIRSGANVLTF. CDR3 nucleotide sequence: TGTGCCAGTAGGGGGGACAGCGTAATCCGCTCTGGGGCCAACGTCCTGACTTTC.

V gene TRBV12-3 or TRBV12-4 combines with J gene TRBJ1-5; D is unresolved. V lost 2 bases, J lost 7 bases, and 9 bases lay in between. CDR3 size: 13 residues. The CDR3 region is CASSLPPGQPQHF. The CDR3 DNA is TGTGCCAGCAGTTTACCCCCGGGGCAGCCCCAGCATTTT.